This T cell receptor (beta chain) was obtained from a study of vaccination and CD4 T cells after COVID-19. Points from the study as a whole: A median around 90% of convalescent patients' SARS-CoV-2-reactive clones emerged only after vaccination.

The treatment: roughly 10-day PBMC culture with coronavirus spike peptide pools or control peptides (ViraFEST assay). Once peptide pools had expanded antigen-specific T cells, ViraFEST sequenced TCRs. The CDR3 has 15 amino acids. The V and J ends lost 5 bases and 1 base respectively, with 13 bases between them. Cultured CD4+ T cells had their DNA profiled by the Oncomine TCR Beta short-read assay. From the PCR reads, TCRdb called clonotypes with MiXCR, one entry per CDR3 protein. Here the sample spans some 18,000 distinct CDR3 sequences, around 60% being singletons. Concerning this clonotype: Its target is unknown.

This TCR was sampled from a human donor who had recovered from COVID-19. The source material was CD4+ T cells from blood, cultured in vitro. V usage is TRBV12-3 or TRBV12-4 and J usage is TRBJ2-3; D may be TRBD1 or TRBD2 (6 bases each). DNA for the CDR3: TGTGCCAGCAGTCTAGGGGGACTTGGCACAGATACGCAGTATTTT. It encodes CASSLGGLGTDTQYF.